The sequence of this T cell receptor (beta chain) was determined in a study of T cells in Graves' hyperthyroidism and ophthalmopathy. Overall study: Sampling of peripheral blood happened at initial diagnosis, prior to any treatment.

The study, taken as a whole, reports: The model foresaw ophthalmopathy a median roughly 6.3 months prior to onset.

Germline assignment: CDR1 MNHEY and CDR2 SVGEGT. CDR3 length: 14 amino acids. Trimming stripped 2 bases from V and 1 base from J, with 3 bases between. Those with hyperthyroidism were 18 to 65 years old, newly diagnosed, and ill for under 2 months. Every diagnosis used clinical symptoms, serum thyroxine and TRAb, thyroid ultrasound and orbital computed tomography. This clonotype was seen at least ten times. Its specificity is not known. Amplification targeted TCR beta CDR3 regions from RNA transcripts. The HTBI primer set drove a first-round RT-PCR of the TCR CDR3. TCRdb passed the multiplex PCR reads through MiXCR, listing each CDR3 protein once. The data contain more than 550,000 distinct CDR3 sequences, about 17% of them seen just once; the ten biggest clones take up approximately 15%.

Material for sequencing was blood. This rearrangement joins TRBV6-2 or TRBV6-3 to TRBJ2-6; D call uncertain. The receptor comes from a woman aged 45 to 65 with Graves' hyperthyroidism that later progressed to Graves' ophthalmopathy. The CDR3 loop is CASSYQSGANVLTF. DNA of the CDR3: TGTGCCAGCAGTTACCAATCTGGGGCCAACGTCCTGACTTTC.